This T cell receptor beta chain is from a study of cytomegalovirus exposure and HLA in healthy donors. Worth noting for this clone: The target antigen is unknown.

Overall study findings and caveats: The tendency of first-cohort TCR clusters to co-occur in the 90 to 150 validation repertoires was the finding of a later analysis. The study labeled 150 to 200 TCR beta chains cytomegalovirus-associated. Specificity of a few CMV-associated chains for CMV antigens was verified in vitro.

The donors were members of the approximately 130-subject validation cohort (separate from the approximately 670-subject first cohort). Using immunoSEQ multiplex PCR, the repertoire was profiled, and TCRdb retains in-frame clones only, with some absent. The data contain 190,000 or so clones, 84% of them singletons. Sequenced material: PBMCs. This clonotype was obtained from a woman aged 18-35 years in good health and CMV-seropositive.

The CDR3: CASSFGGGYASTDTQYF. The CDR3, as DNA: TGTGCCAGCAGTTTCGGGGGGGGTTACGCTAGCACAGATACGCAGTATTTT. J is TRBJ2-3 and V is TRBV27, with TRBD2 matching 8 bases. The germline V gene has CDR1 MNHEY and CDR2 SMNVEV (reference sequence). The junction had 8 bases not matched to a gene; V was cut back by 3 bases and J by 0 bases. The CDR3 loop spans 17 amino acids.